Below, one T cell receptor beta chain is given with its context. The data were obtained in a study of shared clonotypes between healthy human individuals. This CDR3 is built from 12 residues. V was clipped by 3 bases and J by 0 bases, with 6 bases between them. Per germline, CDR1 GTSNPN and CDR2 SVGIG (reference sequence). The authors ran the assay at deep level. Under the authors' procedure: There were no quality scores in the junction-only immunoSEQ sequences, so filtering differed. TCRdb's copy holds only in-frame clones and misses some; the assay was immunoSEQ multiplex PCR. V and J calls and clone size are given by that table; D and trimming were obtained from the DNA. The sample carries millions of clones, roughly 96% recorded once.

The V gene is TRBV30, the J gene TRBJ2-7, with D tentatively TRBD1 (5 bases). The sequence was collected from a man between 18 and 29 years old in good health. The specimen sequenced was naive CD4+ T cells sorted from blood. Subset described: CD45RA+ positively selected. CDR3: CAWRDNSYEQYF. The CDR3 DNA follows: TGTGCCTGGAGGGACAACTCCTACGAGCAGTACTTC.